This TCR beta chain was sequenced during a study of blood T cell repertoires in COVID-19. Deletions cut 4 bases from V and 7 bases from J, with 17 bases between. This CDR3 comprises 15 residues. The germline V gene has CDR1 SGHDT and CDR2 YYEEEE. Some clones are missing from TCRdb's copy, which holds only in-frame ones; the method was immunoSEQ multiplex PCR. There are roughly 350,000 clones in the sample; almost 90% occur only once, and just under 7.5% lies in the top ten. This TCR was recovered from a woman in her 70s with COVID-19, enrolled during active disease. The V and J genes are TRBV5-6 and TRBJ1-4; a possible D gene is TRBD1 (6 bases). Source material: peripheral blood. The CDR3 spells CASSRRDTQSEKLFF. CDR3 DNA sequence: TGTGCCAGCAGCCGCCGGGACACGCAATCTGAAAAACTGTTTTTT. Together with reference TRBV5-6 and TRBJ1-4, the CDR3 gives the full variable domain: DAGVTQSPTHLIKTRGQQVTLRCSPKSGHDTVSWYQQALGQGPQFIFQYYEEEERQRGNFPDRFSGHQFPNYSSELNVNALLLGDSALYLCASSRRDTQSEKLFFGSGTQLSVL.